Listed here are 20 T cell receptor beta chains from one sample, sequenced in a study of human T cells and chemical hapten exposure. TCRdb used MiXCR to reprocess the RACE reads, holding one entry per CDR3 protein. The top ten clones hold roughly 1.8% of a sample with some 120,000 distinct CDR3 sequences, 8.5% to 9.5% of them seen once. The time point denotes: healthy volunteer bleed at 2 weeks. The study extracted total RNA from unfractionated whole blood. The sequenced sample was whole blood. The receptors here all came from a male donor in good health. Some clones in this sample may be carry-over from other donors' samples.

This clonotype is a singleton in its sample. The rearrangement joins TRBV5-1 to TRBJ2-1; 9 bases are a match to TRBD2. Germline loops: CDR1 SGHRS, CDR2 YFSETQ. This CDR3 contains 15 residues. Trimming at V came to 3 bases and at J to 4 bases, leaving 5 bases not matched to a gene. CDR3 residues: CASSSDSGSYNEQFF. CDR3 DNA: TGCGCCAGCAGCTCTGATAGCGGGAGTTACAATGAGCAGTTCTTC.

This clonotype was seen a handful of times. CDR3: CASSHRDRAQETQYF. CDR3 DNA sequence: TGCGCCAGCAGCCACCGGGACAGGGCTCAAGAGACCCAGTACTTC. The rearrangement links TRBV5-1 to TRBJ2-5; 9 bases match TRBD1. Per the germline V gene, CDR1 is SGHRS and CDR2 is YFSETQ. The CDR3 contains 15 residues. V gave up 4 bases and J gave up 2 bases; unmatched junction bases: 6.

The chain couples TRBV7-9 to TRBJ1-4; D gene unclear. The CDR3 consists of 16 residues. Trimming stripped 1 base from V and 0 bases from J, with 9 bases between. CDR1 is SEHNR, CDR2 FQNEAQ, per germline (reference sequence). The chain's CDR3 is CASSLVGGSTNEKLFF. The CDR3 DNA reads TGTGCCAGCAGCTTAGTGGGCGGATCAACTAATGAAAAACTGTTTTTT.

This clonotype occurred a few times. This chain connects TRBV6-5 to TRBJ2-6; 8 positions match TRBD1. Germline lookup yields CDR1 MNHEY and CDR2 SVGAGI. The CDR3 totals 16 residues. J gave up 3 bases and V 5 bases, and 6 bases lay outside the gene matches. This CDR3 is CASSPGGAHGANVLTF. As DNA, the CDR3 is TGTGCCAGCAGTCCAGGGGGCGCGCATGGGGCCAACGTCCTGACTTTC.

This clonotype showed up many times. The chain joins TRBV5-6 to TRBJ2-3; 8 bases are shared with TRBD1. The ends lost 4 bases at V and 4 bases at J; junction bases unmatched: 5. CDR1 is SGHDT, CDR2 YYEEEE, per germline. The CDR3 contains 14 residues. The CDR3 nucleotides read TGTGCCAGCAGCCGGGACAGGACTGCAGATACGCAGTATTTT. Translated, it gives CASSRDRTADTQYF.

In its sample, this clonotype was seen many times. J is TRBJ1-2 and V is TRBV12-3 or TRBV12-4; tentative D call: TRBD1 (5 bases). V lost 5 bases and J 2 bases, leaving 9 bases between the germline ends. The CDR3 is made up of 13 amino acids. The CDR3, as DNA: TGTGCCAGCAGTGGCGGGGGAAACTATGGCTACACCTTC. Translated: CASSGGGNYGYTF.

With respect to this clonotype: Since a much larger clone is just one base distant, this may be a read error. This sequence joins TRBV12-3 or TRBV12-4 and TRBJ1-2; the match to TRBD1 covers 7 bases. CDR3 length equals 14 residues. CDR3 sequence: CASGLTGSDYGYTF. The CDR3 DNA reads TGTGCCAGCGGTTTGACAGGGTCGGACTATGGCTACACCTTC.

The sample holds a few counts of this clonotype. The chain carries TRBV18 and TRBJ2-1, with unresolved D. The germline V and J ends were trimmed by 6 bases and 2 bases, with 14 bases remaining between them. Germline lookup yields CDR1 KGHSH and CDR2 LQKENI. CDR3 size: 15 residues. In DNA form, the CDR3 reads TGTGCCAGCTCGCCGGGCCAGGTCACCTACAATGAGCAGTTCTTC. It yields the protein CASSPGQVTYNEQFF.

The sample holds many counts of this clonotype. The chain uses TRBV7-3 and TRBJ2-3; D remains unclear. The germline V gene encodes CDR1 SGHTA and CDR2 FQGTGA. Trimming shortened V by 8 bases and J by 8 bases, and 14 bases separated the two germline ends. CDR3 size: 12 residues. The CDR3 here is CASGNAPGTQYF. The CDR3 nucleotides read TGTGCCAGCGGAAATGCCCCGGGTACGCAGTATTTT.

Details on this clonotype: A much larger clone lies one base from this, so it may be a read error. The J gene is TRBJ2-3, the V gene TRBV5-1, with a possible D match to TRBD2 (7 bases). The V gene's germline CDR1 is SGHRS and CDR2 YFSETQ. This CDR3 is built from 15 residues. Trimming removed 1 base from V and 5 bases from J, with 14 bases in between. In nucleotides, the CDR3 is TGCGCCAGCAGCTTGCGTAAGCGGGACATAGATACGCAGTATTTT. Protein product: CASSLRKRDIDTQYF.

This clonotype was seen many times. This sequence joins TRBV5-1 and TRBJ1-2, with 12 bases identical to TRBD1. V shed 4 bases and J 2 bases; nucleotides not matched to a gene: 3. Germline V gives CDR1 SGHRS, CDR2 YFSETQ. This CDR3 comprises 15 residues. Here the CDR3 reads CASSIGTGGNYGYTF. CDR3 DNA sequence: TGCGCCAGCAGCATCGGGACAGGGGGCAACTATGGCTACACCTTC.

This clonotype was counted only a few times. CDR3 amino acids: CSVEFTDNYGYTF. The CDR3 DNA is TGCAGCGTTGAATTTACAGATAACTATGGCTACACCTTC. The chain combines TRBV29-1 with TRBJ1-2; D remains unclear. The CDR3 length is 13 residues. Trimming pared 2 bases from V and 1 base from J, leaving 8 bases between. Looked up from germline, CDR1 is SQVTM and CDR2 is ANQGSEA.

This chain links TRBV23-1 with TRBJ2-4; 7 bases are shared with TRBD2. TRBV23-1 is filed as an ORF, its function uncertain. The CDR3 covers 17 residues. The V segment lost 6 bases and the J segment 2 bases; nucleotides outside the gene matches: 13. CDR3 sequence (DNA): TGCGCCAGCAGATGGAAGGGCCCTAGCGGACCCAAAAACATTCAGTACTTC. Its translation: CASRWKGPSGPKNIQYF.

This chain uses TRBV7-6 with TRBJ2-7; 9 bases are a match to TRBD1. The junction had 1 base not matched to a gene; V was cut back by 1 base and J by 3 bases. The CDR3 sequence is 14 residues long. Germline V gene data show CDR1 as SGHVS and CDR2 as FNYEAQ. The CDR3 loop is CASSLGDRDYEQYF. In nucleotides, the CDR3 is TGTGCCAGCAGCTTAGGGGACAGGGACTACGAGCAGTACTTC.

The chain is built from TRBV6-2 or TRBV6-3 and TRBJ1-1; D is perhaps TRBD1 (6 bases). CDR1 is MNHEY, CDR2 SVGEGT, per germline. This CDR3 comprises 14 residues. V was pared by 0 bases and J by 5 bases, with 10 bases between. CDR3 protein: CASSYSGTGTEAFF. The CDR3 bases are TGTGCCAGCAGTTACTCCGGTACAGGGACTGAAGCTTTCTTT.

V usage is TRBV29-1 and J usage is TRBJ2-2; 7 nucleotides agree with TRBD1. Unmatched junction bases numbered 5, after V lost 4 bases and J lost 6 bases. The length of the CDR3 is 13 residues. Germline V lookup: CDR1 SQVTM, CDR2 ANQGSEA. CDR3 bases: TGCAGCGTTGGTCTTACAGGGGCCGGGGAGCTGTTTTTT. Translated, it gives CSVGLTGAGELFF.

This clonotype occurred a few times. The chain combines TRBV5-5 with TRBJ1-3, with D maybe TRBD1 (6 bases). Germline V gene data show CDR1 as SGHKS and CDR2 as YYEKEE (reference sequence). V was shortened by 3 bases and J by 9 bases, with 19 bases between the two germline ends. The CDR3 runs 15 residues. The CDR3 protein is CASSSPGAPWGTIYF. The CDR3 DNA is TGTGCCAGCAGCTCGCCGGGGGCCCCTTGGGGCACCATATATTTT.

The table lists this clonotype with a few counts. The chain combines TRBV4-3 with TRBJ1-2; 7 bases map to TRBD1. J gave up 1 base and V 0 bases, and 2 bases lay outside the gene matches. The germline gives CDR1 LGHNA, CDR2 YSLEER. The CDR3 is 15 amino acids. The CDR3 region has the DNA TGCGCCAGCAGCCAAGAGGGACAGATTAACTATGGCTACACCTTC. It translates to CASSQEGQINYGYTF.

This clonotype was picked up a small number of times. This chain links TRBV3-1 with TRBJ2-5; D perhaps matches TRBD1 (5 bases). Germline values: CDR1 LGHDT, CDR2 YNNKEL (reference sequence). The CDR3 consists of 15 residues. The V end lost 4 bases, the J end lost 2 bases, and 14 bases lay between the germline ends. CDR3 nucleotides: TGTGCCAGCAGCCCTTACAGGAGTTTACAAGAGACCCAGTACTTC. Translated, it gives CASSPYRSLQETQYF.

The V call is TRBV7-3, the J call TRBJ2-4; the D gene is possibly TRBD2 (6 bases). V lost 2 bases and J 1 base, leaving 6 bases between the germline ends. Looked up from germline, CDR1 is SGHTA and CDR2 is FQGTGA. This CDR3 contains 14 residues. For the CDR3, the DNA is TGTGCCAGCAGCTTAGGGGGGGCCAAAAACATTCAGTACTTC. It encodes CASSLGGAKNIQYF. The full variable domain, completed using reference TRBV7-3 and TRBJ2-4, is GAGVSQTPSNKVTEKGKYVELRCDPISGHTALYWYRQSLGQGPEFLIYFQGTGAADDSGLPNDRFFAVRPEGSVSTLKIQRTERGDSAVYLCASSLGGAKNIQYFGAGTRLSVL.